The rows below give T cell receptor beta chains drawn from one sample of a study of T cell repertoires in cytomegalovirus infection. Their cognate antigens are unknown. TCRdb ran MiXCR on the reads and lists one entry per CDR3 protein. The table lists about a million distinct CDR3 sequences, 31% of them singletons. Source: cultured CD8+ T cells from PBMCs, taken from culture after CMV antigen stimulation. The receptor source for this set is a human donor in good health (CMV status not recorded). Some clones in this sample may be carry-over from other donors' samples. The CDR3 runs from the conserved cysteine through the conserved F or W. The D gene is left open where the match is weak. The size entry is marked missing in some rows and otherwise reads once, few, many or a size class.

j_gene	d_gene	abundance	v_gene	CDR3aa	CDR3nt
TRBJ1-6	TRBD1	few	TRBV28	CASSLTGDSYNSPLHF	TGTGCCAGCAGTCTTACAGGGGACTCCTATAATTCACCCCTCCACTTT
TRBJ1-1	.	few	TRBV7-8	CASNTGQMNTEAFF	TGTGCCAGCAACACCGGACAAATGAACACTGAAGCTTTCTTT
TRBJ2-7	TRBD1	.	TRBV7-6	CASSSGQGWNEQYF	TGTGCCAGCAGCTCCGGACAGGGGTGGAACGAGCAGTACTTC
TRBJ2-5	.	.	TRBV12-3/TRBV12-4	CASSFGEGGEETQYF	TGTGCCAGCAGTTTTGGGGAGGGGGGGGAGGAGACCCAGTACTTC
TRBJ2-2	TRBD2	many	TRBV7-3	CASSSRGSGVLSWNTGELFF	TGTGCCAGCAGCTCCCGAGGGAGCGGGGTCCTGAGTTGGAACACCGGGGAGCTGTTTTTT
TRBJ2-5	.	.	TRBV28	CASSPLGAELETQYF	TGTGCCAGCAGCCCCCTTGGGGCGGAGCTAGAGACCCAGTACTTC
TRBJ2-7	.	.	TRBV9	CASSGGGAPYEQYF	TGTGCCAGCAGCGGGGGCGGGGCCCCCTACGAGCAGTACTTC
TRBJ1-2	.	.	TRBV6-2/TRBV6-3	CASSYLDPNYGYTF	TGTGCCAGCAGTTACCTGGACCCAAACTATGGCTACACCTTC
TRBJ2-7	.	.	TRBV20-1	CSARDRRNSYEQYF	TGCAGTGCTAGAGATCGAAGAAACTCCTACGAGCAGTACTTC
TRBJ1-6	.	.	TRBV19	CASSSGTPYNSPLHF	TGTGCCAGTAGTAGCGGGACACCGTATAATTCACCCCTCCACTTT
TRBJ1-3	.	.	TRBV28	CVSSSIFFGFLSSGNTIYF	TGTGTCAGCAGTTCCATCTTCTTCGGGTTCCTTAGCTCTGGAAACACCATATATTTT
TRBJ1-1	.	many	TRBV7-6	CASSSGSGGTEAFF	TGTGCCAGCAGCTCCGGATCTGGGGGGACTGAAGCTTTCTTT
TRBJ2-5	.	few	TRBV29-1	CSVVNRVRETQYF	TGCAGCGTCGTAAACAGGGTTAGGGAGACCCAGTACTTC
TRBJ1-1	TRBD1	.	TRBV19	CASSPGQIIPDTEAFF	TGTGCCAGTAGTCCGGGACAGATAATCCCGGACACTGAAGCTTTCTTT
TRBJ2-3	TRBD2	many	TRBV5-4	CASSSSGGAYSTDTQYF	TGTGCCAGCAGTTCCTCCGGGGGGGCCTATTCCACAGATACGCAGTATTTT
TRBJ2-3	TRBD1	.	TRBV9	CASSQGEADTQYF	TGTGCCAGCTCCCAGGGGGAAGCGGATACGCAGTATTTT
TRBJ2-7	.	.	TRBV10-2	CASSVMTPSSSYEQYF	TGCGCCAGCAGTGTTATGACACCATCAAGCTCCTACGAGCAGTACTTC
TRBJ1-2	TRBD1	.	TRBV4-2	CASSQGPRETGDYGYTF	TGTGCCAGCAGCCAAGGGCCCCGTGAGACAGGGGACTATGGCTACACCTTC
TRBJ1-4	.	.	TRBV3-1	CASSQPSPLAGSRGFPEKLFF	TGTGCCAGCAGCCAACCTTCCCCTCTGGCAGGCTCGAGGGGGTTCCCCGAAAAACTGTTTTTT
TRBJ1-3	.	.	TRBV5-4	CASSLWGMSGNTIYF	TGTGCCAGCAGCTTGTGGGGGATGTCTGGAAACACCATATATTTT
TRBJ1-3	.	.	TRBV4-3	CASSQVGGGNTIYF	TGCGCCAGCAGCCAAGTGGGAGGGGGAAACACCATATATTTT
TRBJ1-5	TRBD1	few	TRBV6-2/TRBV6-3	CASRPTNRDRGPRLTQPQHF	TGTGCCAGCAGACCTACTAACCGGGACAGGGGCCCCCGTTTAACTCAGCCCCAGCATTTT
TRBJ2-3	.	.	TRBV9	CASRADTQYF	TGTGCCAGCAGGGCAGATACGCAGTATTTT
TRBJ2-5	.	.	TRBV28	CAVLPQETQYF	TGTGCGGTCCTCCCACAAGAGACCCAGTACTTC
TRBJ1-1	TRBD1	.	TRBV27	CASTSPGTGGMNTEAFF	TGTGCCAGCACCTCGCCGGGGACAGGGGGCATGAACACTGAAGCTTTCTTT
TRBJ1-5	.	.	TRBV7-8	CASSLYRQHNQPQHF	TGTGCCAGCAGCCTATACAGACAGCACAATCAGCCCCAGCATTTT
TRBJ1-4	.	.	TRBV19	CASSTRDWNEKLFF	TGTGCCAGTAGTACCAGGGACTGGAATGAAAAACTGTTTTTT
TRBJ1-2	.	.	TRBV20-1	CSVPLPDSPNYGYTF	TGCAGTGTCCCCCTGCCGGACAGCCCTAACTATGGCTACACCTTC
TRBJ1-1	.	.	TRBV29-1	CSVEKPAGLDTEAFF	TGCAGCGTTGAAAAACCCGCAGGGTTGGACACTGAAGCTTTCTTT
TRBJ2-1	.	many	TRBV7-2	CASSQDRKRVLWGEQFF	TGTGCCAGCAGCCAAGACAGGAAACGGGTGCTTTGGGGTGAGCAGTTCTTC
TRBJ1-6	TRBD1	.	TRBV4-3	CASSQDLKGASPLHF	TGCGCCAGCAGCCAAGATCTAAAGGGGGCTTCACCCCTCCACTTT